This T cell receptor beta chain originates from a study of T-cell memory formation after mild COVID-19 (TCRdb year 2021). A note on the overall study: TCR sequence clusters from the two donors were largely donor specific. The cohort comprised two young, previously healthy adult volunteers, one female and one male. T-cell clones expanding and contracting after mild COVID-19 in a couple of donors were tracked by longitudinal TCRalpha and TCRbeta repertoire sequencing.

General findings and caveats noted by the study authors: Clones that contracted from day 15 to 85 showed balanced CD4/CD8 phenotypes, whereas a second wave of clones that expanded from day 15 to 37 leaned towards CD4+. Contracting CD4+ clones were found mainly in CM and EM memory subsets, while CD8+ clones were enriched in EMRA. The study covered only a couple of mild cases, and larger cohorts including severe cases with pre-infection samples were considered necessary. Some responding clones were detected in pre-infection memory, which suggested that pre-existing cross-reactive memory T cells had joined the SARS-CoV-2 response. Whether the second-wave clones peaking on day 37 were SARS-CoV-2 specific was not confirmed.

Concerning this clonotype: This receptor's antigen is unknown. Qualities for individual bases were not recorded, and no much larger clone is one base off.

Including cysteine and phenylalanine, the CDR3 has 14 amino acids. CDR3 DNA only is kept here, 42 bases in frame from base 1. Trimming costs V 4 bases and J 5 bases, and their ends lie 13 bases apart. CDR1 and CDR2 are drawn from the germline V gene: LGHNA, YNFKEQ. PBMCs were isolated by Ficoll-Paque density gradient centrifugation. These reads were obtained on an Illumina NovaSeq 6000. Using 5'RACE with constant-segment primers, TCRalpha and TCRbeta cDNA libraries were constructed, with sample barcodes and unique molecular identifiers added in the process. Trizol reagent was used to extract RNA from every sample. Libraries were amplified in two PCR steps, with a second sample barcode and Illumina TruSeq adapters added in the second step. Libraries were sequenced on an Illumina NovaSeq with 2 x 150 bp paired-end reads. As for how the authors treated the data: Demultiplexing of reads and collapsing into UMI-guided consensus sequences were performed with migec v1.2.7. With mixcr v2.1.11, UMI consensuses were aligned to TRA and TRB V and J templates and assembled into clonotypes. A clonotype was counted as expanded or contracted only when both edgeR and NoisET called the clonotype significant, with the noise models trained on biological replicates. For edgeR calls, the cutoffs were a false discovery rate-adjusted p below 0.01 and a log2 fold-change threshold of 1. As an exploratory analysis of dynamics, max-normalized trajectories of the 1000 most abundant clonotypes were examined with PCA combined with hierarchical clustering. The CD4 or CD8 phenotype of responding clones was assigned using the separately sequenced CD4+ and CD8+ repertoires. TCRdb redid the processing of the public reads, applying fastp at Q25 and MiXCR, and retained in-frame beta chains. CDR3 protein sequences are deduplicated, and each keeps its most common genes and DNA. The V and J calls follow TCRdb's processing rather than the paper's. Here the sample has under 300,000 distinct CDR3 sequences; approximately 8.4% occur a single time. Of the sample, under 25% is held by the ten largest clones.

The receptor chain draws on TRBV4-2 and TRBJ2-3; no D gene can be assigned with confidence. Source material: PBMCs or a T cell subset sorted from them (not recorded which). The receptor's source is a man between 18 and 35 years old who had mild COVID-19 (a few samples of this study predate the infection). The sample titles of this study are shuffled in the database, so cell type and time point are left out; the donor was told from shared clones. The CDR3 amino acid sequence is: CASSLGTAEDTQYF. The DNA reads as follows: TGTGCCAGCAGCCTCGGAACTGCGGAAGATACGCAGTATTTT.